These 2 T cell receptor beta chains came from one sample sequenced in a study of blood T cell repertoires in COVID-19. TCRdb's copy holds only in-frame clones and misses some; the assay was immunoSEQ multiplex PCR. Of some 150,000 clones in the sample, roughly 84% were seen once. Material: peripheral blood. These receptor sequences come from a human donor in a cohort sampled during active COVID-19.

The chain couples TRBV2 to TRBJ2-7; 8 bases map to TRBD1. The CDR3 runs to 17 residues. Trimming removed 0 bases from V and 3 bases from J; junction bases left unmatched: 10. Germline-derived CDR1 and CDR2 are SNHLY and FYNNEI. CDR3 coding DNA: TGTGCCAGCAGTGAAGCGCTGGACAGGGCGGCCGGCTACGAGCAGTACTTC. This codes for CASSEALDRAAGYEQYF.

The rearrangement uses TRBV2 and TRBJ2-7; 11 nucleotides match TRBD1. V was clipped by 6 bases and J by 3 bases; unmatched bases: 7. CDR1 is SNHLY, CDR2 FYNNEI, per germline. There are 15 residues in the CDR3. CDR3 in DNA: TGTGCCAGCAGCCCCGGGACAGGGGGTGACTACGAGCAGTACGTC. It translates to CASSPGTGGDYEQYV.